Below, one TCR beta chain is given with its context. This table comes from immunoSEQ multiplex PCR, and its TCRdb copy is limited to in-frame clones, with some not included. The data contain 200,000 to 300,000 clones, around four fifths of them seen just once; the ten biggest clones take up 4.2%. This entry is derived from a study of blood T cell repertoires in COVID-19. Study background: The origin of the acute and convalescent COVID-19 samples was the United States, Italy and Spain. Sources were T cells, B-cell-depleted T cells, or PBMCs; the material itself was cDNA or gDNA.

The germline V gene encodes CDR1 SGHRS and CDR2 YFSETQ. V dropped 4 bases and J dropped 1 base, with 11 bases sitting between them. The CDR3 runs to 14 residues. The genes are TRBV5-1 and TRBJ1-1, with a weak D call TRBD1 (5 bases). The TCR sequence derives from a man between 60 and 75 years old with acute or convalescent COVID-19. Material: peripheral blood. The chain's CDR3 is CASSVGRENTEAFF. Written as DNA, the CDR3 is TGCGCCAGCAGCGTGGGACGGGAGAACACTGAAGCTTTCTTT.